This TCR beta chain came from a study of response to subunit inactivated influenza vaccine (dated by TCRdb to 2017 to 2018). Describing the broader study: To follow how T cells responded to a trivalent subunit inactivated influenza vaccine, the researchers relied on deep quantitative profiling of the T cell receptor repertoire. What the research found in general, with its limitations: According to the authors, only a limited number of new T cells may be recruited by each seasonal influenza vaccination.

Taken from cysteine to phenylalanine, the CDR3 has 15 residues. Only the CDR3 DNA is retained, 45 bases long and in frame from the first base. The CDR1 and CDR2 encoded by the germline V gene are MNHNS and SASEGT. V is shortened by 6 bases, J by 3 bases, and the region joining them spans 14 bases. Of note for this clonotype: What this receptor recognizes is not known. Per-nucleotide qualities are absent, and no much larger clonotype sits a single base away.

The receptor library was made with RT-PCR. TCRdb records Illumina HiSeq 2500 as the sequencer. TCRdb reprocessed the public reads (quality trimming at Q25 with fastp, clone calling with MiXCR) and kept in-frame beta chains. CDR3 protein duplicates are merged, each entry listing the most common genes and DNA. The sample table records hundreds of thousands of distinct CDR3 sequences; around 11% of these occur just once. More than 9.5% of the sample is in the top ten clones. This same sample was also part of a study on T cells expressing NK-cell markers. From the second report: TCR beta cDNA libraries were prepared using 5'RACE template switching, which introduced a universal primer site and unique molecular identifiers. Fewer than ten donors provided sorted CD3+CD56+NKG2C+, CD3+CD56+NKG2C- and CD3+CD56-NKG2C+ T-cell subsets, whose TCR beta-chain repertoires were profiled. Among the eight sequenced donors, seven were HCMV-seropositive and one was HCMV-seronegative. To restrict sorting to alphabetaTCR-expressing T cells, an anti-gammadeltaTCR antibody was added in several experiments. In more than five donors, the dominant CD3+CD56+NKG2C+ clonotypes were found to rank among the top 10 CD8+ clonotypes and to make up about 1.0-7.5% of CD8+ T cells. Those dominant clonotypes were again the most abundant among CD3+CD56-NKG2C+ cells in several donors, at about 25-65%. Whether the expanded NKG2C-expressing T cell clones were specific for HCMV antigens remained unclear. The study sequenced eight donors, all healthy volunteers chosen at random: three men and five women. A commercial ELISA kit detecting HCMV-specific IgG in serum was used to determine HCMV serostatus. Ficoll density gradient centrifugation was used to isolate peripheral blood mononuclear cells from blood. For six donors, bulk peripheral blood T-cell repertoires were additionally sequenced from unsorted PBMC. Synthesis of cDNA was primed from the TCR beta constant segment and was followed by two consecutive PCR amplification steps. Sequencing of the libraries produced 2 x 150 bp reads on Illumina HiSeq 2000/2500, MiSeq or NextSeq. MIGEC was used to demultiplex reads and group reads by UMI, and MiTCR was used to assemble and quantify clonotypes. To exclude erroneous sequences, only TCR cDNA sequences supported by at least two reads were retained. The tcR package was used for downstream repertoire analysis, and clonotypes were matched between fractions using CDR3 nucleotide sequence together with V segment. Antigen specificity was annotated against VDJdb with VDJmatch, allowing one amino acid substitution in CDR3.

The specimen was PBMCs from blood, collected on the day of vaccination. Recombination linked TRBV6-1 to TRBJ2-2, with no reliable assignment of the D segment. The sequence came from a man in his fifties who received an inactivated influenza vaccine. Donor details come from another sample of the same person, matched by shared clones. The CDR3 region: CASSPRYRDTGELFF. The DNA is TGTGCCAGCAGCCCCAGATACAGAGACACCGGGGAGCTGTTTTTT.